What follows describes a single TCR beta chain. Its antigen is as yet unknown. The data derive from a study of T cell responses to AZD1222 COVID-19 vaccine. Whole-study findings and limits: Clonal diversity was possibly underestimated, and the donors were mostly white British, with more females. Every sample of the repertoires postdated the peak T cell response. Once two AZD1222 doses were given, Spike-specific TCR breadth and depth went up. With dominance at 160-218 and 743-854, vaccine-associated CD4 TCRs spanned spike.

Profiling relied on immunoSEQ multiplex PCR, and the TCRdb table lists in-frame clones only, not all of them. The table shows approximately 52,000 clones, with roughly 87% occurring only once. V lost 3 bases to trimming and J lost 7 bases, with 10 bases between them. From germline, CDR1 is MGHDK and CDR2 SYGVNS. The CDR3 spans 13 residues. This clonotype was obtained from an adult who received the AZD1222 COVID-19 vaccine. Material: peripheral blood, obtained 28 days after the second AZD1222 dose. The V call is TRBV25-1, the J call TRBJ2-1; D is possibly TRBD2 (5 bases). In DNA form, the CDR3 reads TGTGCCAGCAGTGAGCCTAGCAAGAATGAGCAGTTCTTC. Amino acids: CASSEPSKNEQFF.